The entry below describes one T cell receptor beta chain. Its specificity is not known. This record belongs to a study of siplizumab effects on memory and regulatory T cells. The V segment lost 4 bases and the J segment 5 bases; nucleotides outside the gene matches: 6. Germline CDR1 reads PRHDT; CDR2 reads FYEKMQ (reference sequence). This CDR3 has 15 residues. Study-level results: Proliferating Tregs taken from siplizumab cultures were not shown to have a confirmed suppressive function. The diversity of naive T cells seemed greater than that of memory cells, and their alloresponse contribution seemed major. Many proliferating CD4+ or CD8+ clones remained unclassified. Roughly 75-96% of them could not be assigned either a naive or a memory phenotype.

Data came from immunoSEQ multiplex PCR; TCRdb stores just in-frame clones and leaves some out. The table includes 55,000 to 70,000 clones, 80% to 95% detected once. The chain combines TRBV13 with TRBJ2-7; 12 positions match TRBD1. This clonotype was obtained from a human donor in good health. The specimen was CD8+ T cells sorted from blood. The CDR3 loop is CASSSPGTGGHEQYF. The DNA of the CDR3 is TGTGCCAGCAGCTCTCCCGGGACAGGGGGCCACGAGCAGTACTTC.